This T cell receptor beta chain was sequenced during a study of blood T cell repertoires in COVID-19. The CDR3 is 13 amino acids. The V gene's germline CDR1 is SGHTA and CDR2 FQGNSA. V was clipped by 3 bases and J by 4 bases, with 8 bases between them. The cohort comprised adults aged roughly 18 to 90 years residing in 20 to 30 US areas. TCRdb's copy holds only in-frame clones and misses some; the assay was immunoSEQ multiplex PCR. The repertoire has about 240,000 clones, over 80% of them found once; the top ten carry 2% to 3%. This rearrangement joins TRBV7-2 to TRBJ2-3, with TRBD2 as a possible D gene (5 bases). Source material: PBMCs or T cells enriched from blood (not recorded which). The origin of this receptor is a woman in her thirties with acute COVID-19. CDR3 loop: CASSFNSADTQYF. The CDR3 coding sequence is TGTGCCAGCAGCTTCAATAGCGCAGATACGCAGTATTTT.